The rows below give T cell receptor beta chains drawn from one sample of a study of cytomegalovirus exposure and HLA in healthy donors. Libraries were prepared by immunoSEQ multiplex PCR; TCRdb keeps only in-frame clonotypes and omits some of them. Seen here are 150,000 to 200,000 clones, over 65% observed once, and the top ten hold roughly 0.1%. The sample comprised PBMCs. These receptors originate from a boy aged 2 to 10 in good health and CMV-seronegative. Each CDR3 is given with its conserved first and last residue. Each record gives: V gene, clone size, J gene, D gene, CDR3 protein, CDR3 DNA. D genes are given only for firm matches. Only part of the rows carry a size: once, few, many, or a class if the clone is expanded.

TRBV27	-	TRBJ1-2	-	CASSPTDTRTYGYTF	TGTGCCAGCAGTCCCACGGACACACGAACATATGGCTACACCTTC
TRBV25-1	few	TRBJ2-5	TRBD2	CASSEGLAGGRETQYF	TGTGCCAGCAGTGAGGGACTAGCGGGGGGTCGGGAGACCCAGTACTTC
TRBV7-9	-	TRBJ2-7	TRBD2	CASSPPGTSGYEQYF	TGTGCCAGCAGCCCACCGGGGACTAGCGGATACGAGCAGTACTTC
TRBV9	-	TRBJ1-5	TRBD1	CASSRDSTPQPQHF	TGTGCCAGCAGCCGGGACAGCACTCCTCAGCCCCAGCATTTT
TRBV18	-	TRBJ1-3	-	CASSPLGNTIYF	TGTGCCAGCTCACCCCTTGGAAACACCATATATTTT
TRBV29-1	-	TRBJ2-1	TRBD2	CSVPLGGNEQFF	TGCAGCGTTCCCTTGGGGGGGAATGAGCAGTTCTTC
TRBV6-1	-	TRBJ1-2	TRBD1	CASSRTGPNYGYTF	TGTGCCAGCAGTCGGACAGGCCCTAACTATGGCTACACCTTC
TRBV6-1	-	TRBJ2-3	TRBD2	CASSRTSGTDTQYF	TGTGCCAGCAGTCGGACTAGCGGCACAGATACGCAGTATTTT
TRBV27	-	TRBJ2-7	TRBD1	CASADRGEGYEQYF	TGTGCCAGCGCCGACAGGGGGGAAGGGTACGAGCAGTACTTC
TRBV11-1	-	TRBJ2-7	TRBD1	CASSFSRGRVGEQYF	TGTGCCAGCAGCTTCTCCAGGGGGCGCGTGGGAGAGCAGTACTTC
TRBV7-6	-	TRBJ2-2	TRBD1	CASGRDRVNTGELFF	TGTGCCAGCGGGCGGGACAGGGTAAACACCGGGGAGCTGTTTTTT
TRBV6-5	-	TRBJ1-1	TRBD1	CASSYLAGGRTEAFF	TGTGCCAGCAGTTACCTGGCAGGGGGAAGGACTGAAGCTTTCTTT
TRBV30	-	TRBJ2-1	-	CAWSRTSHEQFF	TGTGCCTGGAGTCGTACTAGCCATGAGCAGTTCTTC
TRBV6-4	-	TRBJ1-2	-	CASRGLGTVGPNPYGYTF	TGTGCCAGCAGGGGACTTGGGACCGTCGGACCGAATCCCTATGGCTACACCTTC
TRBV29-1	-	TRBJ2-1	TRBD2	CSVEDPAGDEQFF	TGCAGCGTTGAGGACCCAGCGGGGGATGAGCAGTTCTTC
TRBV4-2	-	TRBJ2-3	TRBD1	CASSQEGQSTDTQYF	TGTGCCAGCAGCCAAGAGGGACAGTCCACAGATACGCAGTATTTT
TRBV10-1	-	TRBJ1-1	-	CASTGREITEAFF	TGCGCCAGCACCGGGAGGGAGATCACTGAAGCTTTCTTT
TRBV2	-	TRBJ1-1	-	CASSKRGYNTEAFF	TGTGCCAGCAGTAAACGAGGATATAACACTGAAGCTTTCTTT
TRBV18	-	TRBJ1-2	-	CASSNMTGSYGYTF	TGTGCCAGCTCGAACATGACAGGTTCCTATGGCTACACCTTC
TRBV15	once	TRBJ1-2	TRBD1	CATSWPTGKNDGYTF	TGTGCCACCAGCTGGCCGACAGGGAAGAATGATGGCTACACCTTC
TRBV4-2	-	TRBJ2-6	TRBD2	CASSQGLAGGYSGANVLTF	TGTGCCAGCAGCCAAGGACTAGCGGGGGGATACTCTGGGGCCAACGTCCTGACTTTC
TRBV9	-	TRBJ1-2	TRBD1	CASSVSGQGTYGYTF	TGTGCCAGCAGCGTCTCGGGACAGGGGACCTATGGCTACACCTTC
TRBV6-5	-	TRBJ2-2	TRBD1	CASSYGTEVYTGELFF	TGTGCCAGCAGTTACGGGACAGAGGTTTACACCGGGGAGCTGTTTTTT
TRBV7-9	once	TRBJ1-2	-	CASSFSEDGYTF	TGTGCCAGCAGCTTCAGCGAGGATGGCTACACCTTC
TRBV6-6	-	TRBJ2-7	TRBD1	CARTWGQIYEQYF	TGTGCCAGGACATGGGGACAGATCTACGAGCAGTACTTC
TRBV6-6	-	TRBJ1-2	TRBD1	CASSSVGTGPRGYTF	TGTGCCAGCAGTTCCGTCGGGACAGGGCCGAGGGGCTACACCTTC
TRBV10-3	-	TRBJ2-1	TRBD2	CAIRPGLAGDSAWNEQFF	TGTGCCATCCGTCCGGGACTAGCGGGGGATTCGGCTTGGAATGAGCAGTTCTTC
TRBV7-8	-	TRBJ1-1	TRBD1	CASRLTGTDKTEAFF	TGTGCCAGCAGACTGACCGGGACAGACAAGACTGAAGCTTTCTTT
TRBV6-6	-	TRBJ1-5	-	CASSYFLGDNQPQHF	TGTGCCAGCAGTTATTTTTTAGGGGACAATCAGCCCCAGCATTTT
TRBV5-8	-	TRBJ2-5	TRBD2	CASSFGPASGGRPTQYF	TGTGCCAGCAGCTTTGGTCCGGCTAGCGGGGGTAGGCCGACCCAGTACTTC
TRBV5-1	-	TRBJ2-1	-	CASSTSRGPNEQFF	TGCGCCAGCAGCACAAGTCGGGGTCCGAATGAGCAGTTCTTC
TRBV15	-	TRBJ2-3	-	CATSRDKISTDTQYF	TGTGCCACCAGCAGAGATAAAATTAGCACAGATACGCAGTATTTT
TRBV9	-	TRBJ2-3	-	CASSVNSYTDTQYF	TGTGCCAGCAGCGTAAACAGTTACACAGATACGCAGTATTTT
TRBV5-5	few	TRBJ2-1	-	CASSLDGGGHNEQFF	TGTGCCAGCAGCTTGGATGGTGGAGGGCACAATGAGCAGTTCTTC
TRBV4-3	-	TRBJ2-3	TRBD1	CASSPGTVTTQYF	TGCGCCAGCAGCCCGGGGACAGTGACTACGCAGTATTTT
TRBV4-3	-	TRBJ1-2	TRBD1	CASSQDPGGSYGYTF	TGCGCCAGCAGCCAAGATCCAGGGGGGAGCTATGGCTACACCTTC
TRBV7-3	-	TRBJ2-3	TRBD2	CASSRSGGAYADTQYF	TGTGCCAGCAGCCGTAGCGGGGGGGCCTATGCAGATACGCAGTATTTT
TRBV19	-	TRBJ1-3	TRBD1	CASRTGGPGNTIYF	TGTGCCAGTAGGACAGGGGGCCCTGGAAACACCATATATTTT
TRBV6-4	-	TRBJ1-4	-	CASSVEGGRNEKLFF	TGTGCCAGCAGTGTGGAAGGAGGGAGGAATGAAAAACTGTTTTTT
TRBV9	-	TRBJ1-4	TRBD1	CASSATGQGHEKLFF	TGTGCCAGCAGCGCGACGGGACAGGGGCATGAAAAACTGTTTTTT
TRBV7-9	few	TRBJ1-3	-	CASSARGSGNTIYF	TGTGCCAGCAGCGCCCGGGGATCTGGAAACACCATATATTTT
TRBV11-1	-	TRBJ2-7	-	CASSFLQGSSYEQYF	TGTGCCAGCAGCTTTCTGCAGGGGAGCTCCTACGAGCAGTACTTC
TRBV6-6	once	TRBJ2-1	TRBD2	CASSYLGTSGGAKQFF	TGTGCCAGCAGTTACCTGGGGACTAGCGGGGGGGCCAAGCAGTTCTTC
TRBV15	-	TRBJ1-2	-	CATSRAGGNYGYTF	TGTGCCACCAGCAGAGCTGGGGGGAACTATGGCTACACCTTC
TRBV6-6	once	TRBJ1-1	-	CASTGLKNTEAFF	TGTGCCAGCACCGGACTGAAGAACACTGAAGCTTTCTTT